The rows below give T cell receptor beta chains drawn from one sample of a study of T cells after yellow fever vaccination. Each CDR3 protein gets one entry after TCRdb re-called the 5' RACE reads with MiXCR. The table lists under 700,000 distinct CDR3 sequences, around a sixth of them singletons, with 17% in the top ten. The sample in question was PBMCs, obtained 4 to 5 days after the first yellow fever vaccination. These receptor sequences come from a man in his late teens or twenties who received the YFV17D yellow fever vaccine. Both conserved end residues are part of each CDR3. A D gene is named only where the DNA matches it firmly. Clone size, where shown, is once, few, many, or a class for clones that have expanded.

J gene: TRBJ1-2; D gene: .; clone size: .; V gene: TRBV12-3/TRBV12-4; CDR3 DNA: TGTGCCAGCAGTTTGTGGGCAGGGTCAGGCTATGGCTACACCTTC; CDR3 protein: CASSLWAGSGYGYTF
J gene: TRBJ2-5; D gene: TRBD1; clone size: .; V gene: TRBV5-1; CDR3 DNA: TGCGCCAGCAGCATAGGACAGGGGCGGGAGACCCAGTACTTC; CDR3 protein: CASSIGQGRETQYF
J gene: TRBJ2-6; D gene: TRBD1; clone size: few; V gene: TRBV18; CDR3 DNA: TGTGCCAGCTCACCACAAGGGACAGGGTTGGGGGCCAACGTCCTGACTTTC; CDR3 protein: CASSPQGTGLGANVLTF
J gene: TRBJ1-1; D gene: TRBD1; clone size: few; V gene: TRBV7-2; CDR3 DNA: TGTGCCAGCAGCTACGTAACGGGACAGGGGCGCCCTGAAGCTTTCTTT; CDR3 protein: CASSYVTGQGRPEAFF
J gene: TRBJ2-1; D gene: .; clone size: many; V gene: TRBV5-1; CDR3 DNA: TGCGCCAGCAGCTTACAGGGAGTCGACAATGAGCAGTTCTTC; CDR3 protein: CASSLQGVDNEQFF
J gene: TRBJ2-7; D gene: TRBD1; clone size: .; V gene: TRBV12-3/TRBV12-4; CDR3 DNA: TGTGCCAGCAGGACAGGGGCGAGCTACGAGCAGTACTTC; CDR3 protein: CASRTGASYEQYF
J gene: TRBJ2-1; D gene: TRBD1; clone size: few; V gene: TRBV5-1; CDR3 DNA: TGCGCCAGCAGCCCGGGATTACGACAGGGGTCCTACAATGAGCAGTTCTTC; CDR3 protein: CASSPGLRQGSYNEQFF
J gene: TRBJ2-1; D gene: TRBD2; clone size: few; V gene: TRBV7-9; CDR3 DNA: TGTGCCAGCAGCTTATCTGACACCCCGGGGGGGCGTAATGAGCAGTTCTTC; CDR3 protein: CASSLSDTPGGRNEQFF
J gene: TRBJ1-1; D gene: .; clone size: few; V gene: TRBV7-9; CDR3 DNA: TGTGCCAGCAGCTTAGTCGGTATGGGGAGCACTGAAGCTTTCTTT; CDR3 protein: CASSLVGMGSTEAFF
J gene: TRBJ1-6; D gene: .; clone size: .; V gene: TRBV7-2; CDR3 DNA: TGTGCCAGCAGCTTGGTAGAGGGGAATTCACCCCTCCACTTT; CDR3 protein: CASSLVEGNSPLHF
J gene: TRBJ1-1; D gene: .; clone size: .; V gene: TRBV20-1; CDR3 DNA: TGCAGTGCTAGAGAAGCTTTTCCGGAGGGGGACACTGAAGCTTTCTTT; CDR3 protein: CSAREAFPEGDTEAFF
J gene: TRBJ2-7; D gene: TRBD1; clone size: .; V gene: TRBV20-1; CDR3 DNA: TGCAGTGCTAGAGGTGGGACAGGGGATTACGAGCAGTACTTC; CDR3 protein: CSARGGTGDYEQYF
J gene: TRBJ1-1; D gene: .; clone size: few; V gene: TRBV9; CDR3 DNA: TGTGCCAGCAGCGTAGAGATGAACACTGAAGCTTTCTTT; CDR3 protein: CASSVEMNTEAFF
J gene: TRBJ2-4; D gene: .; clone size: many; V gene: TRBV12-3/TRBV12-4; CDR3 DNA: TGTGCCAGCAGTTTGGGTTCGGTCAAAAACATTCAGTACTTC; CDR3 protein: CASSLGSVKNIQYF
J gene: TRBJ2-7; D gene: .; clone size: .; V gene: TRBV7-7; CDR3 DNA: TGTGCCAGCAGCTTCGGGGAAACCTACGAGCAGTACTTC; CDR3 protein: CASSFGETYEQYF
J gene: TRBJ2-5; D gene: TRBD2; clone size: .; V gene: TRBV29-1; CDR3 DNA: TGCAGCGGATCCGGACTAGGGGAGACCCAGTACTTC; CDR3 protein: CSGSGLGETQYF
J gene: TRBJ2-5; D gene: .; clone size: few; V gene: TRBV3-1; CDR3 DNA: TGTGCCAGCAGCCAAGGGATAAGGGGACGGCCACAAGAGACCCAGTACTTC; CDR3 protein: CASSQGIRGRPQETQYF
J gene: TRBJ1-1; D gene: .; clone size: .; V gene: TRBV4-2; CDR3 DNA: TGTGCCATGAGCCCCGGACTGGACACTGAAGCTTTCTTT; CDR3 protein: CAMSPGLDTEAFF
J gene: TRBJ2-4; D gene: TRBD1; clone size: once; V gene: TRBV7-2; CDR3 DNA: TGTGCCAGCAGCTCTCCGGGACAGGGGGGACACGGCATTCAGTACTTC; CDR3 protein: CASSSPGQGGHGIQYF
J gene: TRBJ1-1; D gene: TRBD1; clone size: once; V gene: TRBV7-2; CDR3 DNA: TGTGCCAGCAGCTTAGGCCGGACAGGGGGCCGACGTACTGAAGCTTTCTTT; CDR3 protein: CASSLGRTGGRRTEAFF
J gene: TRBJ1-3; D gene: .; clone size: .; V gene: TRBV5-4; CDR3 DNA: TGTGCCAGCAGCTTATCGGACCCCTCTGGAAACACCATATATTTT; CDR3 protein: CASSLSDPSGNTIYF